The clone carrying this T cell receptor beta chain has just a few counts. Its target is unknown. The donors were healthy bone marrow donors. There were likely unrecorded immune exposures, though donors were nominally healthy when sampled. The germline V gene has CDR1 SEHNR and CDR2 FQNEAQ (reference sequence). CDR3 length equals 17 residues. J gave up 1 base and V 4 bases, and 3 bases lay outside the gene matches. The data derive from a study of cytomegalovirus exposure and HLA in healthy donors. General observations from the study: Information on immune exposure was restricted to one variable (CMV serostatus). Reports credit the classifier with highly specific, highly sensitive diagnosis of cytomegalovirus status.

The PCR had 60 Vbeta and 13 Jbeta primers. Sequencing was performed with immunoSEQ multiplex PCR; in TCRdb, only in-frame clones are kept and a portion is missing. Here the sample spans about 130,000 clones, around 80% being singletons. The chain is built from TRBV7-9 and TRBJ2-1; TRBD2 matches 14 bases. The material sequenced was PBMCs. This receptor was taken from a woman between 35 and 50 years old in good health and CMV-seronegative. CDR3 amino acids: CASSSGTSGGSYNEQFF. The CDR3 coding sequence is TGTGCCAGCAGCTCAGGGACTAGCGGGGGTTCCTACAATGAGCAGTTCTTC.